The 12 T cell receptor beta chains below all came from one sample that was sequenced in a study of patients and donors after allogeneic stem cell transplantation. TCRdb passed the RT-PCR reads through MiXCR, listing each CDR3 protein once. Here the sample spans approximately 200,000 distinct CDR3 sequences, around two fifths being singletons. Sequenced input: blood, either unsorted or a sorted T cell fraction (not recorded which). These receptors were taken from a human donor who was either an allogeneic HSCT recipient or a stem cell or donor lymphocyte infusion donor (not recorded which). It is not recorded whose cells these are; they may come from a transplant donor.

In its sample, this clonotype was seen a few times. This rearrangement joins TRBV29-1 to TRBJ1-3; TRBD1 matches 7 bases. The CDR3 length is 15 residues. V shed 3 bases and J 4 bases; nucleotides not matched to a gene: 9. Germline V lookup: CDR1 SQVTM, CDR2 ANQGSEA. The CDR3, as DNA: TGCAGCGTTGAGAGGCAGGGGGTAGGAGGAAACACCATATATTTT. It translates to CSVERQGVGGNTIYF.

This clonotype was counted a single time. The V and J genes are TRBV10-2 and TRBJ2-4, with D perhaps matching TRBD1 (5 bases). The CDR3 sequence is 14 residues long. The V gene lost 6 bases and the J gene lost 3 bases, with 12 bases spanning the gap. The V gene's germline CDR1 is WSHSY and CDR2 SAAADI. The DNA for the CDR3 is TGCGCCAGCAGCATCAGGGTAGGCAAAAACATTCAGTACTTC. Translating it yields CASSIRVGKNIQYF.

The chain links TRBV9 to TRBJ2-1, with a weak D call TRBD2 (7 bases). Trimming cost V 0 bases and J 0 bases, with 22 bases left between them. This CDR3 contains 20 residues. Germline CDR1 and CDR2: SGDLS and YYNGEE. The CDR3 spells CASSVVGMRAGASSYNEQFF. The CDR3 DNA follows: TGTGCCAGCAGCGTAGTGGGGATGAGGGCGGGGGCTAGCTCCTACAATGAGCAGTTCTTC. Combining the CDR3 with reference TRBV9 and TRBJ2-1 gives the whole variable domain DSGVTQTPKHLITATGQRVTLRCSPRSGDLSVYWYQQSLDQGLQFLIQYYNGEERAKGNILERFSAQQFPDLHSELNLSSLELGDSALYFCASSVVGMRAGASSYNEQFFGPGTRLTVL.

J is TRBJ2-2 and V is TRBV7-9; D is perhaps TRBD1 (6 bases). Between the trimmed V and J ends, which lost 3 bases and 4 bases, there was a span of 15 bases. Germline-derived CDR1 and CDR2 are SEHNR and FQNEAQ (reference sequence). CDR3 length equals 16 residues. CDR3 coding DNA: TGTGCCAGCAGCTTGACAGGTCCTCTGGGCACCGGGGAGCTGTTTTTT. Translation: CASSLTGPLGTGELFF.

This chain uses TRBV6-5 with TRBJ2-3, with D unclear. Germline V gene sequence: CDR1 MNHEY, CDR2 SVGAGI. Trimming stripped 4 bases from V and 3 bases from J, with 5 bases between. The CDR3 is made up of 12 amino acids. CDR3: CASSSLTDTQYF. CDR3 bases: TGTGCCAGCAGTTCGCTGACAGATACGCAGTATTTT.

There are many counts of this clonotype. The V and J genes are TRBV29-1 and TRBJ1-2, with D possibly matching TRBD1 (5 bases). Germline-derived CDR1 and CDR2 are SQVTM and ANQGSEA. With 3 bases removed from V and 3 bases from J, the gap between germline ends came to 8 bases. The CDR3 sequence is 12 residues long. The CDR3 sequence is CSVDGGHYGYTF. In nucleotides, the CDR3 is TGCAGCGTTGATGGGGGTCACTATGGCTACACCTTC.

V and J are TRBV14 and TRBJ1-1; D is unclear. Germline V gene sequence: CDR1 SGHDN, CDR2 FVKESK. Trimming left V 4 bases short and J 1 base short, with 10 bases between. This CDR3 is 14 amino acids long. CDR3 nucleotides: TGTGCCAGCAGCCGGACTTATGGGAACACTGAAGCTTTCTTT. This encodes CASSRTYGNTEAFF.

This chain joins TRBV4-1 and TRBJ1-4; D not certain. Between the trimmed V and J ends, which lost 1 base and 0 bases, there was a span of 6 bases. From germline, CDR1 is MGHRA and CDR2 YSYEKL. This CDR3 spans 15 amino acids. The chain's CDR3 is CASSQGVPTNEKLFF. The CDR3 DNA reads TGCGCCAGCAGCCAAGGGGTCCCAACTAATGAAAAACTGTTTTTT.

This chain joins TRBV25-1 and TRBJ2-3, with 8 bases aligning to TRBD2. The germline gives CDR1 MGHDK, CDR2 SYGVNS. The length of the CDR3 is 18 residues. V trimming: 6 bases; J trimming: 4 bases; junction bases outside the gene matches: 18. CDR3 nucleotides: TGTGCCAGCAGGCAAACTAGCGGCATTGCTCATAGGGCAGATACGCAGTATTTT. Amino acid sequence: CASRQTSGIAHRADTQYF.

The CDR3 here is CASSWGTGATEAFF. CDR3 coding DNA: TGTGCCAGCAGCTGGGGGACAGGGGCCACTGAAGCTTTCTTT. This chain connects TRBV5-6 to TRBJ1-1; 10 bases match TRBD1. Germline CDR1 SGHDT, CDR2 YYEEEE. Trimming took 3 bases from V and 4 from J; bases not matched to a gene: 3. This CDR3 is built from 14 residues.

The chain uses TRBV15 and TRBJ2-2, with TRBD1 matching 8 bases. With 1 base clipped from V and 7 bases from J, the junction kept 8 bases outside the gene matches. This CDR3 region has 16 residues. Germline-derived CDR1 and CDR2 are LNHNV and YYDKDF (reference sequence). The CDR3 spells CATSRAGQEDFGELFF. DNA for the CDR3: TGTGCCACCAGCAGAGCGGGACAGGAAGATTTCGGGGAGCTGTTTTTT. Looking up the rest from reference TRBV15 and TRBJ2-2 gives the full variable domain: DAMVIQNPRYQVTQFGKPVTLSCSQTLNHNVMYWYQQKSSQAPKLLFHYYDKDFNNEADTPDNFQSRRPNTSFCFLDIRSPGLGDTAMYLCATSRAGQEDFGELFFGEGSRLTVL.

This clonotype was detected only a few times. The V gene is TRBV20-1, the J gene TRBJ2-3; maybe TRBD2 (6 bases). From germline, CDR1 is DFQATT and CDR2 SNEGSKA (reference sequence). The CDR3 extends over 17 amino acids. V was clipped by 5 bases and J by 3 bases, with 24 bases between them. In DNA, the CDR3 is TGCAGTGCTCTTCGAGGGAGCGGGCCGGTAAGGACAGATACGCAGTATTTT. It specifies CSALRGSGPVRTDTQYF.